These T cell receptor beta chains were read from a single sample in a study of T cell clones after liver transplantation. This table comes from immunoSEQ multiplex PCR, and its TCRdb copy is limited to in-frame clones, with some not included. Among about 33,000 clones, about 94% were seen once, and the ten largest hold roughly 27%. Material: CD8+ T cells from blood, obtained 12 months after liver transplant. The receptors shown here come from a human patient who received a liver transplant. Some T cells may arise from the graft donor. Both conserved end residues are part of each CDR3. Each record gives: V gene, clone size, CDR3 protein. Not every row has a clone size; where given, it reads once, few, many or a size class.

V: TRBV6-6
size: .
CDR3: CASRDPDRVGTEAFF

V: TRBV27
size: .
CDR3: CASSLSLGERDEKLFF

V: TRBV10-3
size: .
CDR3: CAISDPARSGTGGAGYGYTF

V: TRBV7-9
size: .
CDR3: CASIPSFGTDTQYF

V: TRBV27
size: .
CDR3: CASSLLPGPSSYEQYF

V: TRBV5-1
size: .
CDR3: CASSLAVGGETQYF

V: TRBV11-3
size: .
CDR3: CASSLDSVGGSYTGELFF

V: TRBV28
size: .
CDR3: CASCRGTDSTDTQYF

V: TRBV6-5
size: .
CDR3: CASSYSRDGAYEQYF

V: TRBV19
size: .
CDR3: CASSTEEGLAGVNEQFF

V: TRBV7-3
size: .
CDR3: CASSLGTSMYNEQFF

V: TRBV27
size: .
CDR3: CASSLGGHTDTQYF

V: TRBV7-8
size: .
CDR3: CASSTTGSGNTIYF

V: TRBV2
size: .
CDR3: CASSGDSPGYNEQFF

V: TRBV9
size: .
CDR3: CASSVDESSYEQYF

V: TRBV27
size: once
CDR3: CASSLRAGGYDGELFF

V: TRBV7-9
size: once
CDR3: CASSPGGAPLAKNIQYF

V: TRBV9
size: .
CDR3: CASSVAQGATEQYF

V: TRBV27
size: .
CDR3: CASSYSFYNEQFF

V: TRBV18
size: .
CDR3: CASSPPPGGGAYNEQFF

V: TRBV13
size: .
CDR3: CASSPQRLEASTQYF

V: TRBV6-1
size: .
CDR3: CASILAGFSYEQYF

V: TRBV7-9
size: .
CDR3: CAIRTGPEKLFF

V: TRBV27
size: .
CDR3: CASSLVSGDNEQFF

V: TRBV10-3
size: .
CDR3: CAISEFGVNTEAFF

V: TRBV5-1
size: .
CDR3: CASSLRDATQETQYF

V: TRBV12-5
size: .
CDR3: CASAGGGPTDTQYF

V: TRBV14
size: medium-sized
CDR3: CASSLVGRYNEQFF

V: TRBV7-9
size: .
CDR3: CASSPGEGARGQPQHF

V: TRBV6-5
size: .
CDR3: CASSYLDSWNTEAFF

V: TRBV5-4
size: .
CDR3: CASSPTRDIGYEQYF

V: TRBV27
size: .
CDR3: CASSLNGENTDTQYF

V: TRBV7-8
size: .
CDR3: CASSNGAGRYEQYF

V: TRBV29-1
size: .
CDR3: CSVEGQNYGYTF

V: TRBV7-9
size: .
CDR3: CASELAGHYEQYF

V: TRBV7-9
size: once
CDR3: CASSPSGGHQPQHF

V: TRBV6-5
size: .
CDR3: CASARGGSGNTIYF

V: TRBV2
size: .
CDR3: CASSETAAYEQYF

V: TRBV5-4
size: .
CDR3: CASSLWTSGYNEQFF

V: TRBV7-8
size: .
CDR3: CASSLAWSDYGYTF

V: TRBV30
size: .
CDR3: CAWSGGMVETQYF

V: TRBV6-6
size: .
CDR3: CASTLDRVAEQFF

V: TRBV27
size: .
CDR3: CASSLTGAVSPLHF

V: TRBV19
size: .
CDR3: CASSTGDRGREPQHF

V: TRBV15
size: .
CDR3: CATSRERGHTEAFF

V: TRBV5-6
size: .
CDR3: CASSPWGGSYNEQFF

V: TRBV9
size: .
CDR3: CASTRSGTPTETQYF

V: TRBV28
size: .
CDR3: CASSLEGLAGFEQYF

V: TRBV27
size: .
CDR3: CASSEGQGVAEAFF

V: TRBV2
size: .
CDR3: CASSEAGDTEQFF

V: TRBV27
size: .
CDR3: CASSAGTSSNEQFF

V: TRBV7-2
size: few
CDR3: CASSSSGGSYNEQFF

V: TRBV11-3
size: .
CDR3: CASSLATGQEQYF

V: TRBV27
size: .
CDR3: CASSGLSGQPYEQYF